The 13 T cell receptor beta chains in this list originate from one sample, sequenced in a study of regulatory T cells in long-lasting Graves disease. Construction of the TCR beta libraries employed iRepertoire HTBI primers in conjunction with Arm-PCR of CDR3 regions. From the multiplex PCR reads, TCRdb called clonotypes with MiXCR, one entry per CDR3 protein. The data show 400,000 to 500,000 distinct CDR3 sequences, with approximately 22% seen just once and 14% held by the top ten. As to time point: persistent/refractory GD, antithyroid drugs over 5 years with positive TRAb. RNA extracted from PBMCs served as the sequencing template. The specimen was peripheral blood mononuclear cells (PBMCs), collected when the disease was refractory, from a patient treated with antithyroid drugs. The receptors derive from a female donor with Graves disease.

The chain is built from TRBV27 and TRBJ1-5; D is undetermined. The CDR3 length is 16 residues. V shed 0 bases and J shed 0 bases, with 9 bases lying between them. CDR1 MNHEY and CDR2 SMNVEV come from the germline V gene (reference sequence). The CDR3 DNA follows: TGTGCCAGCAGTTTATCGATAGACTATAGCAATCAGCCCCAGCATTTT. Translated, it gives CASSLSIDYSNQPQHF.

Many counts were recorded for this clonotype. The chain carries TRBV10-1 and TRBJ2-5, with 7 bases that match TRBD2. This CDR3 has 20 amino acids. The ends lost 0 bases at V and 0 bases at J; junction bases unmatched: 16. In germline, CDR1 is WNHNN, CDR2 SYGVQD (reference sequence). CDR3 sequence (DNA): TGCGCCAGCAGTGAGTCGAGTTCACTAGCGACTGAATCATACCAAGAGACCCAGTACTTC. Protein product: CASSESSSLATESYQETQYF.

The rearrangement links TRBV5-4 to TRBJ2-2; D is undetermined. CDR1 and CDR2 (germline): SGHNT, YYREEE (reference sequence). The CDR3 extends over 15 amino acids. V was shortened by 4 bases and J by 5 bases, with 15 bases between the two germline ends. Written as DNA, the CDR3 is TGTGCCAGCAGCCCTCGATGGAGTGAGACCGGGGAGCTGTTTTTT. It is translated as CASSPRWSETGELFF.

The sample holds a few counts of this clonotype. The chain has TRBV20-1 and TRBJ1-5; D gene uncertain. V dropped 1 base and J dropped 3 bases, with 16 bases sitting between them. This CDR3 is built from 16 residues. Germline values: CDR1 DFQATT, CDR2 SNEGSKA (reference sequence). The CDR3 is CSARGVEGGYNQPQHF. Here the CDR3 DNA reads TGCAGTGCTAGAGGTGTCGAAGGCGGATACAATCAGCCCCAGCATTTT.

Ten or more counts support this clonotype. CDR3 DNA: TGTGCCAGCAGTTACTCCTCCTACGAGCAGTACTTC. It encodes CASSYSSYEQYF. The V call is TRBV6-5, the J call TRBJ2-7; the D is unclear. Between the trimmed V and J ends, which lost 0 bases and 0 bases, there was a span of 0 bases. This CDR3 contains 12 residues. CDR1 and CDR2 (germline): MNHEY, SVGAGI.

This clonotype has a handful of counts. One junction end does not reproduce the germline sequence, and a read error may be involved. The J gene is TRBJ2-2, the V gene TRBV7-3; 10 bases are shared with TRBD2. Per the germline V gene, CDR1 is SGHTA and CDR2 is FQGTGA. CDR3 length equals 15 residues. The CDR3 nucleotides read TGTGCCAGCAGCCTAACTAGCGGGACCGCCGGGGAGCTGTTTTTT. As protein: CASSLTSGTAGELFF.

This clonotype was counted only a few times. The rearrangement joins TRBV28 to TRBJ1-2; possible D gene TRBD1, 5 bases. CDR1 is MDHEN, CDR2 SYDVKM, per germline. The CDR3 runs 14 residues. Trimming took 3 bases from V and 4 from J, leaving 12 bases between them. The CDR3 is CASSFEGFSYGYTF. CDR3 sequence (DNA): TGTGCCAGCAGTTTCGAGGGGTTTTCCTATGGCTACACCTTC.

Only a few counts were recorded for this clonotype. The chain uses TRBV3-1 and TRBJ2-7; a possible D gene is TRBD2 (6 bases). The CDR3 spans 16 residues. Germline V lookup: CDR1 LGHDT, CDR2 YNNKEL (reference sequence). V was cut by 1 base and J by 6 bases, with 19 bases left in between. The CDR3 here is CASSQGMTLLGSEQYF. CDR3 DNA sequence: TGTGCCAGCAGCCAAGGAATGACACTCCTCGGGAGCGAGCAGTACTTC.

The rearrangement links TRBV12-3 or TRBV12-4 to TRBJ2-1, with D possibly being TRBD1 (7 bases). V was shortened by 8 bases and J by 3 bases, with 14 bases between the two germline ends. The CDR3 contains 14 residues. In DNA, the CDR3 is TGTGCCAGCCAGGGGGGAGGTAACTACAATGAGCAGTTCTTC. Translated: CASQGGGNYNEQFF.

Regarding this clonotype: A read error may be the cause here, since a much bigger clone is one base away. Likely a read error: the CDR3 ends without its conserved phenylalanine or tryptophan. V and J are TRBV6-1 and TRBJ1-1; D not certain. Looked up from germline, CDR1 is MNHNS and CDR2 is SASEGT. V lost 6 bases, J lost 2 bases, and 4 bases lay in between. The CDR3 has 11 amino acids. This chain's CDR3 is CASRANTEAFS. CDR3 in DNA: TGTGCCAGCAGGGCTAACACTGAAGCTTTCTCT.

The chain has TRBV27 and TRBJ2-7; the match to TRBD2 covers 14 bases. Germline lookup yields CDR1 MNHEY and CDR2 SMNVEV (reference sequence). This CDR3 has 14 amino acids. After removal of 1 base from V and 9 bases from J, the junction contained 2 bases not matched to a gene. As DNA, the CDR3 is TGTGCCAGCAGTTTATTGGGACTAGCGGGAGTGCAGTACTTC. Protein sequence: CASSLLGLAGVQYF.

This clonotype was seen ten or more times. The V call is TRBV2, the J call TRBJ2-5; 7 bases align to TRBD2. V was clipped by 8 bases and J by 2 bases; unmatched bases: 11. Germline V gene sequence: CDR1 SNHLY, CDR2 FYNNEI. The CDR3 extends over 15 amino acids. CDR3 residues: CASSWGGGLQETQYF. CDR3 bases: TGTGCCAGCTCGTGGGGCGGGGGTCTACAAGAGACCCAGTACTTC.

Regarding this clonotype: Germline is not matched at one junction end, which may reflect a read error. The chain recombines TRBV10-2 with TRBJ2-7; the D is unclear. The germline CDR1 and CDR2 sequences are WSHSY and SAAADI. The CDR3 is 14 amino acids. This CDR3 reads CASKPAVDSYERYF. The CDR3 nucleotides are TGCGCCAGCAAACCGGCAGTCGACTCCTACGAGCGGTACTTC.